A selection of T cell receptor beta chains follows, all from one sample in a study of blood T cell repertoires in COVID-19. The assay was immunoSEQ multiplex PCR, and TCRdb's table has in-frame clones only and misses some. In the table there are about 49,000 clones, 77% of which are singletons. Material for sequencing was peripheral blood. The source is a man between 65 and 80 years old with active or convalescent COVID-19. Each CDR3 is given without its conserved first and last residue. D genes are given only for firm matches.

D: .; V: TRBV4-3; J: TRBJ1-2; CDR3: ASSPAPGVGYT
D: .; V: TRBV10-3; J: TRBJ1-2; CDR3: AISAQTDGYT
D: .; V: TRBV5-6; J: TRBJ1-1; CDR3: ASSFGRTLTEAF
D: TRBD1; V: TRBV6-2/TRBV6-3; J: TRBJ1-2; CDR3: ASSPGQGFRGYT
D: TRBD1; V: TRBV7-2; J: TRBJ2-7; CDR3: ASGTGGAQQY
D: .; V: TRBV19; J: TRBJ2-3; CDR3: ASTLSGRGRDTQY
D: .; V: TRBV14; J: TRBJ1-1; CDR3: ASSQGRNTEAF
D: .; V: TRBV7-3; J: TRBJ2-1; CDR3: ASSLGSSYNEQF
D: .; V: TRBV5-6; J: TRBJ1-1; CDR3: ASSSGPQNTEAF
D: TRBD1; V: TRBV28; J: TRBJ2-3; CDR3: ASSRGQSTDTQY
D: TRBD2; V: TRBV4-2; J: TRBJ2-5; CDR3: ASSQGGGGQETQY
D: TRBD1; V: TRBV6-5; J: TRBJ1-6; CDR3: ASRPPGQYNSPLH
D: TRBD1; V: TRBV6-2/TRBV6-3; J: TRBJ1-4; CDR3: ASSSTGTGNEKLF
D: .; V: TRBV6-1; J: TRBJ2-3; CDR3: ASSETVADTQY
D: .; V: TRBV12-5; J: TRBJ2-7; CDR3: ASGLVTGFGGEQY
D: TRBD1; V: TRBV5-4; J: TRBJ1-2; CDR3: ASSSSDRDGYGYT
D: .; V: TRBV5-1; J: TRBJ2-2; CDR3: ASSLGLAFGAGELF
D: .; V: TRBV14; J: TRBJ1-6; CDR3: ASSSQGLNSPLH
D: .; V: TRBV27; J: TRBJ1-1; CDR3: ASSLRSGALKAF
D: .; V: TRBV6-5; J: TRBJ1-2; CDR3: ASSQTDLGGGYT
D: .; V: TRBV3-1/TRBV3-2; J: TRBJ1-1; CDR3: ASSQLQGTEAF
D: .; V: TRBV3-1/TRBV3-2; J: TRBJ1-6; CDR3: ASSARGGGNSPLH
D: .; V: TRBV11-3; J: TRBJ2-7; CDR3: ASSLDGTPTYEQY
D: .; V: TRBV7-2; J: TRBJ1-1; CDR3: ASSLEEQGITAF
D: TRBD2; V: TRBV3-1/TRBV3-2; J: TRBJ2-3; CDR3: ASSQDIAGVNSSTDTQY
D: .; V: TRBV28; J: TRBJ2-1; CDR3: ASSLVGRVSYNEQF
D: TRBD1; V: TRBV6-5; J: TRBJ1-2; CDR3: ASTQGATYGYT
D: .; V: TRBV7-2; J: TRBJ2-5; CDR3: ASSLDHSWETQY